This TCR beta chain was recovered during a study of cytomegalovirus exposure and HLA in healthy donors. Whole-study findings and limits: Most TCRs appeared rarely, but some public TCRs recurred in many donors. Specificity for CMV antigens was confirmed in vitro for a few of the CMV-associated chains. The study put 150 or so TCR beta chains on its list as cytomegalovirus-associated.

Primers included in the PCR were 60 Vbeta and 13 Jbeta primers. Per the original data handling: Roughly 81 million unique TCR beta chains, roughly 11 million shared, were counted in a later analysis. Libraries were prepared by immunoSEQ multiplex PCR; TCRdb keeps only in-frame clonotypes and omits some of them. V, J and clone size are taken as reported in that table, and D and trimming were inferred from the DNA itself. The profile shows 200,000 to 250,000 clones, 76% of them singletons. Note on this clone: Its target is not known.

The CDR3 has 13 residues. V lost 5 bases, J lost 4 bases, and 11 bases lay in between. Per the germline V gene, CDR1 is SGHTA and CDR2 is FQGNSA. Specimen: PBMCs. The chain carries TRBV7-2 and TRBJ1-2; D gene uncertain. The TCR sequence derives from a man aged 18 to 30 in good health and CMV-seronegative. CDR3 residues: CASSPGGGYGYTF. The CDR3 region has the DNA TGTGCCAGCAGCCCCGGCGGTGGCTATGGCTACACCTTC.